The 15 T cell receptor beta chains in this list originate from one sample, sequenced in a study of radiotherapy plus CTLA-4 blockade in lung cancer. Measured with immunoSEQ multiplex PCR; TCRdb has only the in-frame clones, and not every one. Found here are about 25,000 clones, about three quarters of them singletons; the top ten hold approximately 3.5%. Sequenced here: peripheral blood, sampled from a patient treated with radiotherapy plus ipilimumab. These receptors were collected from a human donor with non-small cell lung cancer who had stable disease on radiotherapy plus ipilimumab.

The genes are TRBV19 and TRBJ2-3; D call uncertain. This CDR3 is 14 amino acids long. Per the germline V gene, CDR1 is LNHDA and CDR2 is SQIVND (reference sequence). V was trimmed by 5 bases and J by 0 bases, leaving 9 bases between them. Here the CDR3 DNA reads TGTGCCAGTAGTCGACTGAGTAGCACAGATACGCAGTATTTT. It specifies CASSRLSSTDTQYF.

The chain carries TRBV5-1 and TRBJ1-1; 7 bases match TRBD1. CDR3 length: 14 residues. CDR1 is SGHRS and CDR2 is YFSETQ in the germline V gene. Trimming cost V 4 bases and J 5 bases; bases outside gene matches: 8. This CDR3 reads CASSLRQGGTEAFF. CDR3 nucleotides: TGCGCCAGCAGCCTCCGACAGGGAGGGACTGAAGCTTTCTTT.

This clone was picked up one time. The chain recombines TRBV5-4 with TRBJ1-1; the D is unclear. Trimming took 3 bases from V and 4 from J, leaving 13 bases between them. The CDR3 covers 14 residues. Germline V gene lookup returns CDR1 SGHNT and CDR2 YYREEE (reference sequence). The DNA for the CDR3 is TGTGCCAGCAGCTCGGCCGGGGTGGGCACTGAAGCTTTCTTT. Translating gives CASSSAGVGTEAFF. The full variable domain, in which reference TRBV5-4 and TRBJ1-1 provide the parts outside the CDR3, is ETGVTQSPTHLIKTRGQQVTLRCSSQSGHNTVSWYQQALGQGPQFIFQYYREEENGRGNFPPRFSGLQFPNYSSELNVNALELDDSALYLCASSSAGVGTEAFFGQGTRLTVV.

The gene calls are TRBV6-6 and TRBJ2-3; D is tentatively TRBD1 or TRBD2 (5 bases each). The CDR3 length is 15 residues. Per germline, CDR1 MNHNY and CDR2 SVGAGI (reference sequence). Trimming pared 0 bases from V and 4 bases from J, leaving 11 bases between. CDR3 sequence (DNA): TGTGCCAGCAGTTACTCGGGGACCGGAGCAGATACGCAGTATTTT. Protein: CASSYSGTGADTQYF.

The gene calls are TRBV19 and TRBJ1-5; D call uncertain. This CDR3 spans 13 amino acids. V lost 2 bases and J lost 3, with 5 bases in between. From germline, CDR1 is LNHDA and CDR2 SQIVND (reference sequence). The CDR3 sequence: CASSILLNQPQHF. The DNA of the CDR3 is TGTGCCAGTAGTATATTGCTCAATCAGCCCCAGCATTTT.

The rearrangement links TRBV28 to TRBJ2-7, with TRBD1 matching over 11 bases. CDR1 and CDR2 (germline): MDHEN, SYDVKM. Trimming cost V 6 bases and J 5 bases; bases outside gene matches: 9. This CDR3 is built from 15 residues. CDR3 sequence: CASSPSRDRGDEQYF. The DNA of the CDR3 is TGTGCCAGCAGCCCGTCCCGGGACAGGGGGGACGAGCAGTACTTC.

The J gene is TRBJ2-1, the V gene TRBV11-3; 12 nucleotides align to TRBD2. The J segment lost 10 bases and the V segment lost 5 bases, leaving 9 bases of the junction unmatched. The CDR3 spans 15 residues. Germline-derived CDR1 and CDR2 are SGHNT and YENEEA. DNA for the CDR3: TGTGCCAGCAGCCCTCGACTAGCGGGAGTGGAAGAGCAGTTCTTC. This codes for CASSPRLAGVEEQFF.

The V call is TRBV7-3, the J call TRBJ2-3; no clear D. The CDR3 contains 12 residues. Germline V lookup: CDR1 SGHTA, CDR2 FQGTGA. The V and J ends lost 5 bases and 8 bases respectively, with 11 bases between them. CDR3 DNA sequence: TGTGCCAGCAGCCCCACTACTGGTACGCAGTATTTT. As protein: CASSPTTGTQYF.

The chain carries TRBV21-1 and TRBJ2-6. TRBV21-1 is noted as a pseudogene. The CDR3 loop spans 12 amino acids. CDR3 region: CASSSGANVLTF. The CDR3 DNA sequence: TGTGCCAGCAGCTCTGGGGCCAACGTCCTGACTTTC.

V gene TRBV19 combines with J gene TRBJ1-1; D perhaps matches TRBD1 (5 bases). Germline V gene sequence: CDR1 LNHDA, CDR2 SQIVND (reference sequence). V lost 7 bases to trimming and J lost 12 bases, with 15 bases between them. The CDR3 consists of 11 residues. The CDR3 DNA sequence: TGTGCCAGTATAGGGCAGGGAGTAACTTTCTTT. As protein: CASIGQGVTFF.

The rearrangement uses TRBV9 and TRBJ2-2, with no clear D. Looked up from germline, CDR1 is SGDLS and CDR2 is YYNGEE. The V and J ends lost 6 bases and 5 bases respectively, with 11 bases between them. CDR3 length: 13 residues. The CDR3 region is CASKGALTGELFF. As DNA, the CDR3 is TGTGCCAGCAAGGGCGCTCTTACCGGGGAGCTGTTTTTT.

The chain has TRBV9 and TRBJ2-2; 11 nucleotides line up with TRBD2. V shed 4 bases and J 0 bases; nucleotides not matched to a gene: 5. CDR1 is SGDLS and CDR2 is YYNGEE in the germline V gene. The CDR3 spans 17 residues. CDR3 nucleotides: TGTGCCAGCAGCAAGGGACTAGCGGTATCGAACACCGGGGAGCTGTTTTTT. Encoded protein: CASSKGLAVSNTGELFF.

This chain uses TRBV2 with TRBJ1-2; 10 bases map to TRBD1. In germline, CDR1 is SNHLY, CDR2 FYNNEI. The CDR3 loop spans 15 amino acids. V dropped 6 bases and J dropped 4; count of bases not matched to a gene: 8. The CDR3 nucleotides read TGTGCCAGCAGCGAGGGGACAGGGGAGACCTATGGCTACACCTTC. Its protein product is CASSEGTGETYGYTF.

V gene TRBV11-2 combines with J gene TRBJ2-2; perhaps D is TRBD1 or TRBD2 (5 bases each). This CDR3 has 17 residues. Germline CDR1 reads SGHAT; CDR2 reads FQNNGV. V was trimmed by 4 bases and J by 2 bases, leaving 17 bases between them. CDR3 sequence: CASSSFTGRTNTGELFF. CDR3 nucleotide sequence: TGTGCCAGCAGCTCGTTCACGGGACGGACAAACACCGGGGAGCTGTTTTTT.

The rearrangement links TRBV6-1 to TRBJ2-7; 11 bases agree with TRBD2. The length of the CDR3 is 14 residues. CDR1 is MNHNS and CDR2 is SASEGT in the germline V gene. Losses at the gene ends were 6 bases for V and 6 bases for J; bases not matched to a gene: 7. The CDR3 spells CASRELAGVFEQYF. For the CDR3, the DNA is TGTGCCAGCAGGGAACTAGCGGGGGTTTTCGAGCAGTACTTC.